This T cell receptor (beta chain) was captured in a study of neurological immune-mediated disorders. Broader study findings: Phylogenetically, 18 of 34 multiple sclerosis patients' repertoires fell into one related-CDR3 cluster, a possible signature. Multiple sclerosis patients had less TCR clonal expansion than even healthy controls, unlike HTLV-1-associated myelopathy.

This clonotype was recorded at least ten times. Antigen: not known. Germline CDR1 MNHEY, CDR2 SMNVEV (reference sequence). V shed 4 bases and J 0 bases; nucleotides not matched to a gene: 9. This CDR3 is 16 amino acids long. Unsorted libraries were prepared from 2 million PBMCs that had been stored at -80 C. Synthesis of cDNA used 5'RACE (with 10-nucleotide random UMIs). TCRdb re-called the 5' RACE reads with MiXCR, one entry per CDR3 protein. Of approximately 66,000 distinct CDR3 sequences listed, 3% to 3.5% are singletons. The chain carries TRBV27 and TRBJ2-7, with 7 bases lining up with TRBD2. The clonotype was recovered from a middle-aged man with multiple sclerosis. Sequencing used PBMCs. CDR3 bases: TGTGCCAGCAGTTCCCCCCGGGGCGGGGGCTCCTACGAGCAGTACTTC. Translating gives CASSSPRGGGSYEQYF.